This TCR beta chain stems from a study of blood T cell repertoires in COVID-19. As for the study in general: Whether acute or convalescent, the COVID-19 samples came from the United States, Italy and Spain. T cells, B-cell-depleted T cells, or PBMCs provided the cDNA or gDNA that served as material.

This clone appeared once. This CDR3 has 13 residues. The V gene's germline CDR1 is SGHTA and CDR2 FQGNSA. Trimming left V 1 base short and J 7 bases short, with 10 bases between. Authors' analysis steps: It was from reference gene primer amplification that nucleated cell counts were estimated. Clones were sequenced by immunoSEQ multiplex PCR, and TCRdb holds only the in-frame ones, with some missing. The DNA was the basis for D and trimming; V, J and clone size are from that table. Here the sample spans around 68,000 clones, roughly 81% being singletons. The specimen was peripheral blood. The clonotype was recovered from a human donor in a cohort sampled during active COVID-19. The rearrangement joins TRBV7-2 to TRBJ1-2, with D unclear. The CDR3 reads CASSLVPSRGYTF. The CDR3 bases are TGTGCCAGCAGCTTAGTCCCCAGTCGTGGCTACACCTTC.